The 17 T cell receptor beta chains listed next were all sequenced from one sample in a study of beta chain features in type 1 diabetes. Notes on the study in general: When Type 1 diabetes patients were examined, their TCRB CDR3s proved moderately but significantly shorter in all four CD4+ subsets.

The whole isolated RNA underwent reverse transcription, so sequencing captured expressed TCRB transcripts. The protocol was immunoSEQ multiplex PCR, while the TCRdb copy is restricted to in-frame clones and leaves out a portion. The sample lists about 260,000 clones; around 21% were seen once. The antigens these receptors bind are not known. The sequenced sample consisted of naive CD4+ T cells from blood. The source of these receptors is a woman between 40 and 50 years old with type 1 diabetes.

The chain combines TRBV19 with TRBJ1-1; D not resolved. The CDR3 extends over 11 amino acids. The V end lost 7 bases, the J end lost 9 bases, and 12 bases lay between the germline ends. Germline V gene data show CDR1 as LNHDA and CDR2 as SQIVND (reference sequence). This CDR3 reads CASKRERKAFF. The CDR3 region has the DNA TGTGCCAGTAAGAGGGAGAGGAAAGCTTTCTTT.

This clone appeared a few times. Here the CDR3 reads CASSREKRNTGELFF. Here the CDR3 DNA reads TGTGCCAGCAGTCGGGAGAAAAGGAACACCGGGGAGCTGTTTTTT. The rearrangement joins TRBV6-5 to TRBJ2-2, with D possibly TRBD2 on 6 matching bases. This CDR3 contains 15 residues. Germline CDR1 and CDR2: MNHEY and SVGAGI. The germline V and J ends were trimmed by 5 bases and 1 base, with 11 bases remaining between them.

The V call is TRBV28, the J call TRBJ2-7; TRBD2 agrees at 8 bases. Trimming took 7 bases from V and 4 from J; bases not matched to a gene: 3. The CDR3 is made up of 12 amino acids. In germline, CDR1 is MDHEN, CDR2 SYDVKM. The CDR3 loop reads CASTSGSYEQYF. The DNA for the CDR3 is TGTGCCAGCACCAGCGGGAGTTACGAGCAGTACTTC.

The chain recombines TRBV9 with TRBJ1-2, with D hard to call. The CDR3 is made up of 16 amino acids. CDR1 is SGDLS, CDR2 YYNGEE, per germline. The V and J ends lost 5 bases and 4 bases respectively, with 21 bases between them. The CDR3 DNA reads TGTGCCAGCAGTGTAACGGCCCAGGTGGCGATCTATGGCTACACCTTC. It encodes CASSVTAQVAIYGYTF.

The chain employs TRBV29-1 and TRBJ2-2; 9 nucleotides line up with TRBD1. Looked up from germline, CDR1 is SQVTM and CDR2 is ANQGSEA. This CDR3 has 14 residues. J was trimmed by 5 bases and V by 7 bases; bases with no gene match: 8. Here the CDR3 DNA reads TGCAGCGCTCACCCGGGACAGGGAACCGGGGAGCTGTTTTTT. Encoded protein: CSAHPGQGTGELFF.

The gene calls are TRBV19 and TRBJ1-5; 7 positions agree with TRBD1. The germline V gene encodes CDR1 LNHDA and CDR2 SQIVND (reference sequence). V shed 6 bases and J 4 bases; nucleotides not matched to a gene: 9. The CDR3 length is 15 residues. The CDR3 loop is CASRFRDSLNQPQHF. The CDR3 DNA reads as TGTGCCAGTAGATTCCGGGACAGCTTAAATCAGCCCCAGCATTTT.

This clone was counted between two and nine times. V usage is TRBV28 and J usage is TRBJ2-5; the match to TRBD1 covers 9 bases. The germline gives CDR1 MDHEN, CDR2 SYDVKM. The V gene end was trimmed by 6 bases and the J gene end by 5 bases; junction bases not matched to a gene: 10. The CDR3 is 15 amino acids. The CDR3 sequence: CASSRPGTGKETQYF. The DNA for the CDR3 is TGTGCCAGCAGCCGTCCCGGGACAGGGAAGGAGACCCAGTACTTC.

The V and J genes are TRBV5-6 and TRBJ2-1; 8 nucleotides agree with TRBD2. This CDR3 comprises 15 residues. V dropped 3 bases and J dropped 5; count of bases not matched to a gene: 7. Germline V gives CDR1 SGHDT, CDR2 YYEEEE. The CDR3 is CASSSLAGSHNEQFF. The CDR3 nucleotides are TGTGCCAGCAGCTCCTTAGCGGGATCACACAATGAGCAGTTCTTC. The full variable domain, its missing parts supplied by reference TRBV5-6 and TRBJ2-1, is DAGVTQSPTHLIKTRGQQVTLRCSPKSGHDTVSWYQQALGQGPQFIFQYYEEEERQRGNFPDRFSGHQFPNYSSELNVNALLLGDSALYLCASSSLAGSHNEQFFGPGTRLTVL.

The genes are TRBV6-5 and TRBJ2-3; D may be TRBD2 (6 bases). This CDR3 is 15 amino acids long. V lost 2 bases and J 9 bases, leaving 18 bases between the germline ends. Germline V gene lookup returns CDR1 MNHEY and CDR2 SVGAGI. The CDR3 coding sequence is TGTGCCAGCAGTTACCGGGACTCTCCACGAGGGACGCAGTATTTT. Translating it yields CASSYRDSPRGTQYF.

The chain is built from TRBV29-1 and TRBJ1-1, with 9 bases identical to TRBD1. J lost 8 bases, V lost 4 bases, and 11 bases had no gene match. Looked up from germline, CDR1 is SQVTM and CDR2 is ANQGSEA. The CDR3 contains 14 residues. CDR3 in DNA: TGCAGCGTTGGCGCGACAGGGGGTCGGGGGGAAGCTTTCTTT. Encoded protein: CSVGATGGRGEAFF.

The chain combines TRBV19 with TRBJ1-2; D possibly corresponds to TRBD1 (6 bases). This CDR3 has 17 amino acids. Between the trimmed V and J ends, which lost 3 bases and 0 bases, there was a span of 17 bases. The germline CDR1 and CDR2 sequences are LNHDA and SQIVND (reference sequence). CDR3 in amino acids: CASSIGRRGVPNYGYTF. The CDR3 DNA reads TGTGCCAGTAGTATCGGGCGCAGGGGAGTGCCTAACTATGGCTACACCTTC.

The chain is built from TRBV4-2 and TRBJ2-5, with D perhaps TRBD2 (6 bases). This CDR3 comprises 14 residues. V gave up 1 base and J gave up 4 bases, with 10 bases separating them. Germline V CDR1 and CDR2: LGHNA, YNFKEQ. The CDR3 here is CASSQGGGAETQYF. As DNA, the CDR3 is TGTGCCAGCAGCCAAGGGGGCGGGGCAGAGACCCAGTACTTC.

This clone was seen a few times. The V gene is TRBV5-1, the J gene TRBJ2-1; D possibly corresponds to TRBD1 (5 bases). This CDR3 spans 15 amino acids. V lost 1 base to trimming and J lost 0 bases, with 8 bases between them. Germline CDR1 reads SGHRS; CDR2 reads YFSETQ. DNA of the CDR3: TGCGCCAGCAGCTTGACAGGAAACTCCTACAATGAGCAGTTCTTC. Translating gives CASSLTGNSYNEQFF.

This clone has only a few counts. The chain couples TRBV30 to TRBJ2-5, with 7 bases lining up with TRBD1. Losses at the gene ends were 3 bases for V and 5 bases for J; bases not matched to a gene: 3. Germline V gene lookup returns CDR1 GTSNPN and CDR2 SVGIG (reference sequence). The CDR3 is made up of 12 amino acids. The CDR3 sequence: CAWSQQGETQYF. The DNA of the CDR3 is TGTGCCTGGAGCCAACAGGGGGAGACCCAGTACTTC.

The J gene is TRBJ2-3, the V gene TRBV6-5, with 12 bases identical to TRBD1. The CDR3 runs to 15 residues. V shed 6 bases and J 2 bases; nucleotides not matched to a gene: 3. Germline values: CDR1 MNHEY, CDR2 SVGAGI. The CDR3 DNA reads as TGTGCCAGCAGCCTGGGACAGGGGGCCACAGATACGCAGTATTTT. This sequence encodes CASSLGQGATDTQYF.

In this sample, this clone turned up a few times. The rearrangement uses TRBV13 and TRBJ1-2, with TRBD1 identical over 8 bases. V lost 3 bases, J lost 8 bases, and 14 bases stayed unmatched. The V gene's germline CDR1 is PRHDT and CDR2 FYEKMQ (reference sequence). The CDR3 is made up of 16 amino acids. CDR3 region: CASSFRQGAHQEGYTF. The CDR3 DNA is TGTGCCAGCAGCTTTAGGCAGGGGGCGCATCAGGAGGGCTACACCTTC.

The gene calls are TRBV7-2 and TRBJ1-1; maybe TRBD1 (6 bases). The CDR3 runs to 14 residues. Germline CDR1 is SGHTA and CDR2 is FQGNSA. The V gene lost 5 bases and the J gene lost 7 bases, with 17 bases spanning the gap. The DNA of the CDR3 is TGTGCCAGCAGCCCCGGACAGAGAACAGGTGAAGCTTTCTTT. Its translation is CASSPGQRTGEAFF. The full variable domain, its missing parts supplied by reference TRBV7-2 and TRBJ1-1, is GAGVSQSPSNKVTEKGKDVELRCDPISGHTALYWYRQSLGQGLEFLIYFQGNSAPDKSGLPSDRFSAERTGGSVSTLTIQRTQQEDSAVYLCASSPGQRTGEAFFGQGTRLTVV.